The entry below gives a single TCR beta chain sequence along with its context. This clonotype appeared many times. The target of this receptor is not known. Base qualities are missing; no much larger clone stands one base away. The data derive from a study of T cell repertoires in cytomegalovirus infection (dated by TCRdb to between 2018 and 2021). About the investigation overall: Recently identified HLA-C-restricted CMV epitopes, whose presentation resists viral immunomodulation, were targeted by peptide stimulations together with well-studied HLA-B-restricted epitopes. The HLA type of each donor mattered for the analysis, because public TCR beta signatures pointed to carriage of CMV infection along with the matching HLA type.

The investigation overall reported the following: The ex vivo response was dominated by HLA-C-restricted CMV-specific TCR beta clonotypes, which also provided the single most frequent clonotype in two of eight donors. Cumulative frequency of public TCR beta family members discriminated carriers of CMV infection plus the relevant HLA type in this cohort and an independent roughly 350-donor cohort.

Sequencing used an Illumina HiSeq 1500. TCRdb trimmed the raw reads at Q25, called clones with MiXCR and kept productive beta chains. Each CDR3 protein appears once, grouped with its most common genes and DNA. For this sample there are around 310,000 distinct CDR3 sequences; roughly 28% appear just once. Together, the top ten hold 20% of the sample. The label giving this sample's treatment or condition can be read as: in vitro stimulation with specific CMV peptide epitopes to enrich CMV-specific T cells. This specimen was cultured PBMCs, taken from culture after CMV antigen stimulation. The origin of this receptor is a human donor in good health (CMV status not recorded). Some clones in this sample may be carry-over from other donors' samples.

The bases are TGTGCCAGCAGTCCTTCGCCTTTCTACGAGCAGTACTTC. Its translation reads: CASSPSPFYEQYF. Recombination connected TRBV27 to TRBJ2-7; the D gene is unclear. CDR1 and CDR2 are read off the germline V gene (reference sequence) as MNHEY and SMNVEV. Taken from cysteine to phenylalanine, the CDR3 has 13 residues. Only the CDR3 DNA is retained, 39 bases long and in frame from the first base. The junction carries 11 bases between V and J, which are trimmed by 5 bases and 3 bases respectively.